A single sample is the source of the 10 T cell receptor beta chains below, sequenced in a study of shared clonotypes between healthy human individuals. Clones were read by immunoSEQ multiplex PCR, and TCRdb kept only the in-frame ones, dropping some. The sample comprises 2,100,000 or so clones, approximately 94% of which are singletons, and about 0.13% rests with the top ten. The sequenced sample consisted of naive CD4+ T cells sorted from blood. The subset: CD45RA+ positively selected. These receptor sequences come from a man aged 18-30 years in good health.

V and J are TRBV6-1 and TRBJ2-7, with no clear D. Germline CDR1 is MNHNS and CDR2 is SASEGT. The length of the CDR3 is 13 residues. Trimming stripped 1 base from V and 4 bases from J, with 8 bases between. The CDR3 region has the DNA TGTGCCAGCAGTGAAGGACCCCATTACGAGCAGTACTTC. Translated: CASSEGPHYEQYF.

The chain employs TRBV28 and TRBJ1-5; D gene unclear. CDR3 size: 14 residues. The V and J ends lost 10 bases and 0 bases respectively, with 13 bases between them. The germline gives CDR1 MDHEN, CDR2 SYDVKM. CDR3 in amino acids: CATLSVRSNQPQHF. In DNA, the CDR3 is TGTGCCACCCTCTCTGTACGTAGCAATCAGCCCCAGCATTTT.

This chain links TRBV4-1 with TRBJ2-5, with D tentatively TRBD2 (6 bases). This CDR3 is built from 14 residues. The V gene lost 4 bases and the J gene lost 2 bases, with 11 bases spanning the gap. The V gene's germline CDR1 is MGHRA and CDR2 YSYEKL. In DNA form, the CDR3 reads TGCGCCAGCAGCCGACTAGGGGAGCAAGAGACCCAGTACTTC. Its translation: CASSRLGEQETQYF.

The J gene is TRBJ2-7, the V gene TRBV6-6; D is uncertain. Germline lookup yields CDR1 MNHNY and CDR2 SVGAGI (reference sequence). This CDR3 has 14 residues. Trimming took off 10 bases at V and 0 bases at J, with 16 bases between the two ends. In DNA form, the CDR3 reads TGTGCCACCGAAAGCCACAAGGGCTCCTACGAGCAGTACTTC. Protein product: CATESHKGSYEQYF.

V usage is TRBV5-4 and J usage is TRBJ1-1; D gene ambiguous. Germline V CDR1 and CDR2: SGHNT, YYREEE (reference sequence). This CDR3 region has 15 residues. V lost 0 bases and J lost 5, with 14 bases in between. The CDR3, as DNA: TGTGCCAGCAGCTTGGTGGAGTCAACGAGGACTGAAGCTTTCTTT. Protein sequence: CASSLVESTRTEAFF.

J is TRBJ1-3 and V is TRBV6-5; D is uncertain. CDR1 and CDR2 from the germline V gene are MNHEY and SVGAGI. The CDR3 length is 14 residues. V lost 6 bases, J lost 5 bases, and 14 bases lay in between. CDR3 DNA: TGTGCCAGCAGCCACCGGAGTTCTCGAAACACCATATATTTT. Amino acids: CASSHRSSRNTIYF.

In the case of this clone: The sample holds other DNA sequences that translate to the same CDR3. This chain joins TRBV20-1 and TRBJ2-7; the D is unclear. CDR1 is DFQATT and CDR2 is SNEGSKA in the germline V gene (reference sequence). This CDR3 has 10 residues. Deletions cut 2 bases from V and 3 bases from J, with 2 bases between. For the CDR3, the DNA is TGCAGTGCTAGATACTACGAGCAGTACTTC. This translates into CSARYYEQYF.

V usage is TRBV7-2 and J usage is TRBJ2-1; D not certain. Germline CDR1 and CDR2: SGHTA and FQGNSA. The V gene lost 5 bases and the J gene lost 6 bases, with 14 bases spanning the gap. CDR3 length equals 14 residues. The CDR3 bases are TGTGCCAGCAGCACGCGACCGTCTCCCAATGAGCAGTTCTTC. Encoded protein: CASSTRPSPNEQFF.

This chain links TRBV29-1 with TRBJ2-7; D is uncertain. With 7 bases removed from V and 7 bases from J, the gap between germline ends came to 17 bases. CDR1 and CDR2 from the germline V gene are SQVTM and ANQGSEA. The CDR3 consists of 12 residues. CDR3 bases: TGCAGCGCCGTCGCAGGTCATAAGGAGCAGTACTTC. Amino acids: CSAVAGHKEQYF.

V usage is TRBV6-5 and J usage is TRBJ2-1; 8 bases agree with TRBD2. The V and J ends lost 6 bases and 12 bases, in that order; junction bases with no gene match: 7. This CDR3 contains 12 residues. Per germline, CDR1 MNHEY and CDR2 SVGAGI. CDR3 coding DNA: TGTGCCAGCAGCGCAACTAGCGGTGGGCAGTTCTTC. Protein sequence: CASSATSGGQFF.